These T cell receptor beta chains were read from a single sample in a study of blood T cell repertoires in COVID-19. TCRdb's table, derived via immunoSEQ multiplex PCR, lists solely in-frame clones and lacks some. Among 65,000 to 80,000 clones listed, approximately 84% were seen once. What was sequenced was peripheral blood. The receptors originated from a human donor in a cohort sampled during active COVID-19. The CDR3 runs from the conserved cysteine through the conserved F or W.

len: 15; v_gene: TRBV18; j_gene: TRBJ1-6; CDR3aa: CASSPLGQVDSPLHF
len: 16; v_gene: TRBV7-8; j_gene: TRBJ1-3; CDR3aa: CASSPTTGLSGNTIYF
len: 14; v_gene: TRBV27; j_gene: TRBJ2-7; CDR3aa: CASSFADRLGEQYF
len: 16; v_gene: TRBV28; j_gene: TRBJ1-6; CDR3aa: CASSLRQGWNNSPLHF
len: 15; v_gene: TRBV5-1; j_gene: TRBJ2-5; CDR3aa: CASSMGLAAQETQYF
len: 15; v_gene: TRBV3-1/TRBV3-2; j_gene: TRBJ2-2; CDR3aa: CASSQNSANTGELFF
len: 15; v_gene: TRBV5-1; j_gene: TRBJ1-1; CDR3aa: CASSPGTGMNTEAFF
len: 15; v_gene: TRBV28; j_gene: TRBJ2-2; CDR3aa: CASSFPRVNTGELFF
len: 17; v_gene: TRBV13; j_gene: TRBJ1-3; CDR3aa: CASSLLTGMPSGNTIYF
len: 15; v_gene: TRBV11-1; j_gene: TRBJ2-7; CDR3aa: CASSLVIGGLGEQYF
len: 15; v_gene: TRBV9; j_gene: TRBJ2-7; CDR3aa: CASSVGGTGSYEQYF
len: 15; v_gene: TRBV6-5; j_gene: TRBJ1-2; CDR3aa: CASRQDRGTNYGYTF
len: 16; v_gene: TRBV5-1; j_gene: TRBJ2-7; CDR3aa: CASSLGVAGGGYEQYF
len: 14; v_gene: TRBV3-1/TRBV3-2; j_gene: TRBJ1-1; CDR3aa: CASSQQGRGTEAFF
len: 14; v_gene: TRBV5-1; j_gene: TRBJ1-1; CDR3aa: CASSLVQGSTEAFF
len: 14; v_gene: TRBV28; j_gene: TRBJ2-7; CDR3aa: CASSRGGTSYEQYF
len: 14; v_gene: TRBV7-6; j_gene: TRBJ2-5; CDR3aa: CASWGVVEQETQYF
len: 17; v_gene: TRBV5-1; j_gene: TRBJ2-6; CDR3aa: CASSLGGSLSGANVLTF
len: 14; v_gene: TRBV3-1/TRBV3-2; j_gene: TRBJ2-1; CDR3aa: CASSQVNSGNEQFF
len: 13; v_gene: TRBV10-3; j_gene: TRBJ1-6; CDR3aa: CAISPTGDSPLHF
len: 15; v_gene: TRBV2; j_gene: TRBJ1-5; CDR3aa: CASRLDSKVNQPQHF
len: 15; v_gene: TRBV3-1/TRBV3-2; j_gene: TRBJ2-1; CDR3aa: CASSRTSGSYNEQFF
len: 16; v_gene: TRBV6-5; j_gene: TRBJ2-2; CDR3aa: CASSYSIAGNTGELFF
len: 13; v_gene: TRBV2; j_gene: TRBJ2-5; CDR3aa: CASRTGEGETQYF
len: 14; v_gene: TRBV18; j_gene: TRBJ2-7; CDR3aa: CASSQRQAGSEQYF
len: 16; v_gene: TRBV5-1; j_gene: TRBJ2-5; CDR3aa: CASSLDGTSGRGTQYF
len: 14; v_gene: TRBV19; j_gene: TRBJ1-2; CDR3aa: CASSTTGPTAGYTF
len: 16; v_gene: TRBV6-5; j_gene: TRBJ1-1; CDR3aa: CASSSQPGQAAAEAFF
len: 14; v_gene: TRBV6-5; j_gene: TRBJ2-5; CDR3aa: CASSRDRGGETQYF
len: 13; v_gene: TRBV3-1/TRBV3-2; j_gene: TRBJ1-2; CDR3aa: CASRPGGTYGYTF